Judged by abundance, the clone carrying this T cell receptor (beta chain) is large. Its antigen is unknown. The record originates from a study of human T cells and chemical hapten exposure. General observations from the study: TCRs whose frequency exceeded 1 in 1000 remained the same following DPC sensitization. As the donors had alopecia, their immune response may differ from healthy people's.

V was trimmed by 7 bases and J by 3 bases, leaving 16 bases between them. Germline V CDR1 and CDR2: MNHEY, SVGAGI. The CDR3 length is 14 residues. How the authors handled the data: Across samples, TCR counts had a median of roughly 97,000 and ranged from roughly 20,000 to 690,600. A single record per CDR3 protein comes from TCRdb applying MiXCR to the RACE reads. TCRdb's processing, not the authors' own work, is the source of the V and J calls. Here the sample spans a few hundred thousand distinct CDR3 sequences, 4.5% to 5.5% being singletons. Time point denoted: pre-sensitization, week 0. The treatment: therapeutic diphenylcyclopropenone sensitization with weekly scalp DPC. Blood was collected ahead of every patch test applied.

The receptor's source is a woman aged 18-29 years with alopecia areata. Some clones in this sample may be carry-over from other donors' samples. The starting material was whole blood, obtained in connection with sensitization to the hapten diphenylcyclopropenone (DPC). The rearrangement links TRBV6-5 to TRBJ2-7, with D perhaps TRBD2 (6 bases). The CDR3 sequence: CASTGAGPDYEQYF. Written as DNA, the CDR3 is TGTGCCAGCACAGGCGCGGGGCCCGACTACGAGCAGTACTTC.